This T cell receptor (beta chain) was sequenced in a study of T cell repertoires in cytomegalovirus infection. TCRdb re-called the reads through MiXCR, storing one row per CDR3 protein. The sample contains around 750,000 distinct CDR3 sequences, around a third of which appear only once. Concerning this clonotype: Antigen: not known.

The ends were cut back, 3 bases at V and 2 bases at J, with 16 bases in the middle. Germline-derived CDR1 and CDR2 are SNHLY and FYNNEI. This CDR3 spans 16 amino acids. The TCR comes from a human donor in good health (CMV status not recorded). Some clones in this sample may be carry-over from other donors' samples. The J gene is TRBJ1-1, the V gene TRBV2; D possibly corresponds to TRBD1 (5 bases). The sample in question was cultured CD8+ T cells from PBMCs, obtained from culture after CMV antigen stimulation. The CDR3 DNA is TGTGCCAGCAGTGATAGTAGGGGAAACCTAAACACTGAAGCTTTCTTT. Amino acid sequence: CASSDSRGNLNTEAFF.